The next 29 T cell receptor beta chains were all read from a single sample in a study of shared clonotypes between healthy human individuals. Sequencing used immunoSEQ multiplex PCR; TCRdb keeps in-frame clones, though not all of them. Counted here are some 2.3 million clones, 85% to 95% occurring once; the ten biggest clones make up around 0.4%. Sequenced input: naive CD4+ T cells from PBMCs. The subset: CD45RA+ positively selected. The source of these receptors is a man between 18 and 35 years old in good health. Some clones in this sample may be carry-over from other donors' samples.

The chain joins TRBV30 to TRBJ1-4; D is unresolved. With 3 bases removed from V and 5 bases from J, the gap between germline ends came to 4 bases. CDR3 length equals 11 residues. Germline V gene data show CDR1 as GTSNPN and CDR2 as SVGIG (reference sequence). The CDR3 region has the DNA TGTGCCTGGAGCCAGAATGAAAAACTGTTTTTT. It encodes CAWSQNEKLFF.

Written as DNA, the CDR3 is TGTGCCAGCAGCACCGGGACACCCCGCGACATTCAGTACTTC. It encodes CASSTGTPRDIQYF. The chain recombines TRBV7-7 with TRBJ2-4; D perhaps matches TRBD1 (6 bases). This CDR3 has 14 residues. Trimming stripped 5 bases from V and 8 bases from J, with 16 bases between. CDR1 and CDR2 (germline): SSHAT, FNYEAQ (reference sequence).

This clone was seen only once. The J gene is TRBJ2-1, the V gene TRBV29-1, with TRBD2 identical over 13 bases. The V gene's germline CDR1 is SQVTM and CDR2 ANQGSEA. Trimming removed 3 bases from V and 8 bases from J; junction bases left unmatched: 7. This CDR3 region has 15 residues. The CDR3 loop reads CSVDRGLAGSDEQFF. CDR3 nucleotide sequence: TGCAGCGTTGATAGGGGACTAGCGGGAAGCGATGAGCAGTTCTTC.

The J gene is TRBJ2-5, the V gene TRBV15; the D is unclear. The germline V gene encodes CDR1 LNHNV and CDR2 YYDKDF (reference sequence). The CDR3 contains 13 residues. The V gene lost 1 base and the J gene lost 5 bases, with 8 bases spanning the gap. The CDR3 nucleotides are TGTGCCACCAGCAGAGGCGTGTGGGAGACCCAGTACTTC. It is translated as CATSRGVWETQYF. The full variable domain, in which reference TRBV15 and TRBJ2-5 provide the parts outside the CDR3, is DAMVIQNPRYQVTQFGKPVTLSCSQTLNHNVMYWYQQKSSQAPKLLFHYYDKDFNNEADTPDNFQSRRPNTSFCFLDIRSPGLGDTAMYLCATSRGVWETQYFGPGTRLLVL.

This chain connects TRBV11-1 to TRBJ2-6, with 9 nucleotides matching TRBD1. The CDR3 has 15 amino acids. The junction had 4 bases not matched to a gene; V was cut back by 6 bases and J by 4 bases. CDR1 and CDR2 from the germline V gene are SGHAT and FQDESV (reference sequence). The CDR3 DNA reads TGTGCCAGCAGACAGGGGGCAGAGGGGGCCAACGTCCTGACTTTC. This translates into CASRQGAEGANVLTF.

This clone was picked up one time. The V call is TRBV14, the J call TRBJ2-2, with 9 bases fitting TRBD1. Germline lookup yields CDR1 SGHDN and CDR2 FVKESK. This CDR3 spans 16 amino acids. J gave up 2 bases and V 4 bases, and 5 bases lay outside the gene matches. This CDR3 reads CASSPRDRVNTGELFF. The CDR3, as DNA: TGTGCCAGCAGCCCCCGGGACAGGGTAAACACCGGGGAGCTGTTTTTT.

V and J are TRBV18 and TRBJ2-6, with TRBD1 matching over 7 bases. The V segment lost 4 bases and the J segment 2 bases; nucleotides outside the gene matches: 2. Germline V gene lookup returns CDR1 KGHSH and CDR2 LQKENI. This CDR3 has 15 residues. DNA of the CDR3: TGTGCCAGCTCACAAGGGACAGCTGGGGCCAACGTCCTGACTTTC. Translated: CASSQGTAGANVLTF.

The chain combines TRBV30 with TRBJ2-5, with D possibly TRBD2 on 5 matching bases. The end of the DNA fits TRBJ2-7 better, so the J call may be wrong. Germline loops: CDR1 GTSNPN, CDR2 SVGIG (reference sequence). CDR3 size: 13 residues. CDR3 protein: CAWSVGSGYEQYF. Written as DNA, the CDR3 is TGTGCCTGGAGTGTAGGGTCGGGGTACGAGCAGTACTTC.

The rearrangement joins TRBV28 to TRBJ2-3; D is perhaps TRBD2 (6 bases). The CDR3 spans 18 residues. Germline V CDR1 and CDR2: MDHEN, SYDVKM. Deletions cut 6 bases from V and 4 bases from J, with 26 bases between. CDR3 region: CASSPPSGIDPGADTQYF. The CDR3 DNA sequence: TGTGCCAGCAGCCCCCCCTCCGGGATTGACCCGGGGGCAGATACGCAGTATTTT.

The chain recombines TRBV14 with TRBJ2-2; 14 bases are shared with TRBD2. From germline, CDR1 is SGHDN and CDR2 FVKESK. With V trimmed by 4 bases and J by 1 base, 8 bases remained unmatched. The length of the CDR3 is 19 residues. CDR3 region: CASSRLGLAGGMNTGELFF. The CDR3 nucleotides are TGTGCCAGCAGCCGGCTTGGACTAGCGGGAGGAATGAACACCGGGGAGCTGTTTTTT.

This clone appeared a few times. The CDR3 spells CASRRRENQPQHF. The CDR3 DNA is TGTGCCAGCAGGCGACGGGAAAATCAGCCCCAGCATTTT. J is TRBJ1-5 and V is TRBV28; the D is unclear. The CDR3 runs 13 residues. The V gene lost 6 bases and the J gene lost 4 bases, with 10 bases spanning the gap. The germline V gene encodes CDR1 MDHEN and CDR2 SYDVKM.

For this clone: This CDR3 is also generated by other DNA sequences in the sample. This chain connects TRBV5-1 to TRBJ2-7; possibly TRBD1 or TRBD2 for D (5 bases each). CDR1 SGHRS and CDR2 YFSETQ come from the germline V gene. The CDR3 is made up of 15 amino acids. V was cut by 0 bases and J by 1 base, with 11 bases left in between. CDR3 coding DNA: TGCGCCAGCAGCTTGGGGGGGACGGCATCCTACGAGCAGTACTTC. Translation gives CASSLGGTASYEQYF.

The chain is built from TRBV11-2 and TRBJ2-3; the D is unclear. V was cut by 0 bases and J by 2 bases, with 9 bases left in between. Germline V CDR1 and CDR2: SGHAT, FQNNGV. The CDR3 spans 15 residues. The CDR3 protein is CASSLEYPYTDTQYF. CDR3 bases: TGTGCCAGCAGCTTAGAATACCCATACACAGATACGCAGTATTTT.

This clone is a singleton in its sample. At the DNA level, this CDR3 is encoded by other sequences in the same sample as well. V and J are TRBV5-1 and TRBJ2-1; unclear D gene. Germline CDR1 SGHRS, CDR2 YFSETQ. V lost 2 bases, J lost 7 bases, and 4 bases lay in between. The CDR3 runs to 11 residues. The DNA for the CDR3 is TGCGCCAGCAGCTTATCTAATGAGCAGTTCTTC. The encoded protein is CASSLSNEQFF.

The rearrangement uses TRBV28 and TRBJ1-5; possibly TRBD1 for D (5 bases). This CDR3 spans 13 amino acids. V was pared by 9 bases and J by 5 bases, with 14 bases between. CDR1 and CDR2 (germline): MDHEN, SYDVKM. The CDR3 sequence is CASWGIRDQPQHF. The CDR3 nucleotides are TGTGCCAGTTGGGGCATCCGGGATCAGCCCCAGCATTTT. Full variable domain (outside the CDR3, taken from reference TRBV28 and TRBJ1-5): DVKVTQSSRYLVKRTGEKVFLECVQDMDHENMFWYRQDPGLGLRLIYFSYDVKMKEKGDIPEGYSVSREKKERFSLILESASTNQTSMYLCASWGIRDQPQHFGDGTRLSIL.

The CDR3 region has the DNA TGCGCCAGCAGTCAGGGGGAGGGAGGCGAGCAGTACTTC. It specifies CASSQGEGGEQYF. V usage is TRBV23-1 and J usage is TRBJ2-7; 7 nucleotides agree with TRBD2. TRBV23-1 is an ORF for which the function is uncertain. This CDR3 has 13 residues. V trimming: 3 bases; J trimming: 6 bases; junction bases outside the gene matches: 5.

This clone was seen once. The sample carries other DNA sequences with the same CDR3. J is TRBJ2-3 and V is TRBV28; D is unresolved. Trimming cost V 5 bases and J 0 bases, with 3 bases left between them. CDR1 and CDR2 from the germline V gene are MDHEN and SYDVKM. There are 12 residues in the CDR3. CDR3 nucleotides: TGTGCCAGCAGTCTAAGCACAGATACGCAGTATTTT. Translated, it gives CASSLSTDTQYF. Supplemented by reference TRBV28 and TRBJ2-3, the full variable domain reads DVKVTQSSRYLVKRTGEKVFLECVQDMDHENMFWYRQDPGLGLRLIYFSYDVKMKEKGDIPEGYSVSREKKERFSLILESASTNQTSMYLCASSLSTDTQYFGPGTRLTVL.

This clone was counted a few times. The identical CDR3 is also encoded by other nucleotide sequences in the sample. The chain's CDR3 is CASSSGTLNTEAFF. The CDR3 DNA follows: TGCGCCAGCAGCTCCGGGACGCTGAACACTGAAGCTTTCTTT. The chain carries TRBV5-1 and TRBJ1-1; perhaps TRBD1 as D (5 bases). Trimming left V 3 bases short and J 0 bases short, with 9 bases between. The germline CDR1 and CDR2 sequences are SGHRS and YFSETQ. This CDR3 region has 14 residues.

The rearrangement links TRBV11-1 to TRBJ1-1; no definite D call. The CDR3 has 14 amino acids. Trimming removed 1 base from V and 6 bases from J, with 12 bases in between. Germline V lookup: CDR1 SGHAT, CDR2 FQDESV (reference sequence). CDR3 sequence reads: CASSLGRTVAEAFF. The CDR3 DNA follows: TGTGCCAGCAGCTTAGGCCGGACGGTAGCTGAAGCTTTCTTT.

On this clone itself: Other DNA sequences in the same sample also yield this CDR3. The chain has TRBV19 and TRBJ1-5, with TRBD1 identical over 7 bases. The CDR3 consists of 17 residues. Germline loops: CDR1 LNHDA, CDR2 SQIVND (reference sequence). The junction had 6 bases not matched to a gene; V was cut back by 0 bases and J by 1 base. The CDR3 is CASSIDQGGWSNQPQHF. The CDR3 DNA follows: TGTGCCAGTAGTATAGATCAAGGGGGCTGGAGCAATCAGCCCCAGCATTTT.

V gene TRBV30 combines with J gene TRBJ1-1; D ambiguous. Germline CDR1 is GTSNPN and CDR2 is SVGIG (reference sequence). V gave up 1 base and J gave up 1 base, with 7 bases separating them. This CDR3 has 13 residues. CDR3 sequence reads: CAWSAIPNTEAFF. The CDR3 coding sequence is TGTGCCTGGAGTGCTATACCGAACACTGAAGCTTTCTTT.

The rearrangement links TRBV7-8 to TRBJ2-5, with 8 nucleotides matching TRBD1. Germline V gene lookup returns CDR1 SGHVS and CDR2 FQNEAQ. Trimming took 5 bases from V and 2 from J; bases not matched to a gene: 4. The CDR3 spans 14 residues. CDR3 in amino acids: CASSPRTGQETQYF. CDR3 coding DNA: TGTGCCAGCAGCCCGCGGACAGGGCAAGAGACCCAGTACTTC.

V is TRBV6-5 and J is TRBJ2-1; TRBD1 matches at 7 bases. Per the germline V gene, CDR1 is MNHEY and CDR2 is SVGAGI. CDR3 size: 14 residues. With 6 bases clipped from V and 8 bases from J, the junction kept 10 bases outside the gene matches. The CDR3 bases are TGTGCCAGCAGCCAAAACAGGGGTTGGGATGAGCAGTTCTTC. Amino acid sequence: CASSQNRGWDEQFF.

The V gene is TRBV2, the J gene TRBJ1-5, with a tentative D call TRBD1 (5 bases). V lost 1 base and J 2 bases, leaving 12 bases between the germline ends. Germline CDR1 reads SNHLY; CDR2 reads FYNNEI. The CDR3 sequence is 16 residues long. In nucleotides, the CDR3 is TGTGCCAGCAGTGAAGTGCGGGGCTTGGGCAATCAGCCCCAGCATTTT. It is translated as CASSEVRGLGNQPQHF.

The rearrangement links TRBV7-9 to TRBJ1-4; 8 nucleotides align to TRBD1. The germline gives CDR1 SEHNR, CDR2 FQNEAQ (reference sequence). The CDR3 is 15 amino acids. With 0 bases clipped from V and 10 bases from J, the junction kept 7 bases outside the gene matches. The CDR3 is CASSLATGAFGKLFF. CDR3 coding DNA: TGTGCCAGCAGCTTAGCGACAGGGGCTTTTGGAAAACTGTTTTTT.

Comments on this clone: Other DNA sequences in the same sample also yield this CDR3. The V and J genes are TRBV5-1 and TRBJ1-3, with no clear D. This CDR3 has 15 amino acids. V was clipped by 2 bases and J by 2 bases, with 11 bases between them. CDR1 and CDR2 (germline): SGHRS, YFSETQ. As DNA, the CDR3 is TGCGCCAGCAGCTTTGGCAGTCCGACTGGAAACACCATATATTTT. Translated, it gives CASSFGSPTGNTIYF.

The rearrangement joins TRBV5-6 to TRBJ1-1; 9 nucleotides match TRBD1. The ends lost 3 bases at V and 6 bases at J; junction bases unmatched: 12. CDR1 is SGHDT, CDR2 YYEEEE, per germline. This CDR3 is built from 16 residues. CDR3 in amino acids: CASSSAPGQGGPEAFF. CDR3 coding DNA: TGTGCCAGCAGCTCTGCTCCGGGACAGGGAGGACCTGAAGCTTTCTTT.

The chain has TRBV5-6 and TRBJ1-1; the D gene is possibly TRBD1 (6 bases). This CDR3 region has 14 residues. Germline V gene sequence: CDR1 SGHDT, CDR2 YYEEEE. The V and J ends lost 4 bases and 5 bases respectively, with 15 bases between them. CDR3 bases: TGTGCCAGCAGCCGTCGGGGGCTCGGGACTGAAGCTTTCTTT. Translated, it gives CASSRRGLGTEAFF.

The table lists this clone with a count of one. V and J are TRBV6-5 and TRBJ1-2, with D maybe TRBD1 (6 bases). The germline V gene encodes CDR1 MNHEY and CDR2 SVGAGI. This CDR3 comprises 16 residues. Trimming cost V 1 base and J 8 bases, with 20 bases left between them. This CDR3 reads CASSYWVGGLFGGYTF. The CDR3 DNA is TGTGCCAGCAGTTACTGGGTCGGGGGGCTCTTCGGCGGCTACACCTTC.